Here is one T cell receptor beta chain with its context. TCRdb's table, derived via immunoSEQ multiplex PCR, lists solely in-frame clones and lacks some. The sample has fewer than 60,000 clones, roughly 77% seen once. This record belongs to a study of blood T cell repertoires in COVID-19. This CDR3 contains 14 residues. The V gene's germline CDR1 is LNHDA and CDR2 SQIVND (reference sequence). Germline trimming cut 5 bases from V and 8 bases from J; bases unmatched to any gene: 8. The sequenced sample consisted of peripheral blood. The chain links TRBV19 to TRBJ2-1; 8 bases are a match to TRBD2. This clonotype was sampled from a man in his 60s with COVID-19, enrolled during active disease. The CDR3 nucleotides are TGTGCCAGTAGTGCCGGGAGGGCCATGTATGAGCAGTTCTTC. Translated: CASSAGRAMYEQFF.